The source of this T cell receptor (beta chain) is a study of shared clonotypes between healthy human individuals. Study-level findings and limits: It was the non-shared clonotypes that had lower generation probabilities than clonotypes shared by all four donors. Among a handful of donors, approximately 5% of naive CD4 clonotypes were found in common.

In the original processing: Filtering differed, since immunoSEQ gave only junction sequences and no quality scores. Using immunoSEQ multiplex PCR, the repertoire was profiled, and TCRdb retains in-frame clones only, with some absent. That table is the source of V, J and clone size, and D and trimming were worked out from the DNA. The table shows about 680,000 clones, with roughly 73% occurring only once. About this clone: Its antigen is undetermined. Other DNA sequences within the sample encode an identical CDR3.

The ends were cut back, 4 bases at V and 5 bases at J, with 10 bases in the middle. This CDR3 has 12 residues. Germline-derived CDR1 and CDR2 are SGHRS and YFSETQ. Source material: memory CD4+ T cells sorted from blood. Subset noted: CD45RA-negative fraction. The clonotype was recovered from a woman aged 25 to 39 in good health. The chain is built from TRBV5-1 and TRBJ2-7, with a possible D match to TRBD1 (6 bases). The CDR3 DNA reads as TGCGCCAGCAGCCTTACAGGGCACGAGCAGTACTTC. Residues: CASSLTGHEQYF.